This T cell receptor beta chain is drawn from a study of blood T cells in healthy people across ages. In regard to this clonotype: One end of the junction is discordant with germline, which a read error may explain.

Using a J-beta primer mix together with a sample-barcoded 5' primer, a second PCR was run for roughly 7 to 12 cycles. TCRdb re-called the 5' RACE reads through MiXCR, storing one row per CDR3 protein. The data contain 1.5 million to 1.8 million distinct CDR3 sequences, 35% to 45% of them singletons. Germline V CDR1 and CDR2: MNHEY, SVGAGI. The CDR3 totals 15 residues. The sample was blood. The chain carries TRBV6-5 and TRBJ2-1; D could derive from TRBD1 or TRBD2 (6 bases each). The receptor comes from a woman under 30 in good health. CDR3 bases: TGTGCCGGCAGTTACCAACGGGGGCCCCACAATGAGCAGTTCTTC. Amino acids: CAGSYQRGPHNEQFF.